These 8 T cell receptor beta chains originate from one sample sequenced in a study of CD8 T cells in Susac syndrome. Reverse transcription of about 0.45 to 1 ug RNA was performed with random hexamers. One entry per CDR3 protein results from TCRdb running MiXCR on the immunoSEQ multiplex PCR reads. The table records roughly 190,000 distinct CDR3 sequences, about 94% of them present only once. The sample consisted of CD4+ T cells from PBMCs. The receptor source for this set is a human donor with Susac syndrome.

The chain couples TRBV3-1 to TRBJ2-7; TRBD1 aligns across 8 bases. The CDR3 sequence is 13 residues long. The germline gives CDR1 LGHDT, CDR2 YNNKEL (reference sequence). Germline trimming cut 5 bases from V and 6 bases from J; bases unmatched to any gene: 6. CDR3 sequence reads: CASSGDRRSEQYF. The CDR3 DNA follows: TGTGCCAGCAGCGGGGACAGGCGGTCCGAGCAGTACTTC.

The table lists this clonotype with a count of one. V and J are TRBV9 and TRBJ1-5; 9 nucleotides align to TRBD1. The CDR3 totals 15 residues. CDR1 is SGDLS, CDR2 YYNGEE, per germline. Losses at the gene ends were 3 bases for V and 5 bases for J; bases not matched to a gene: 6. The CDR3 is CASSETGGEDQPQHF. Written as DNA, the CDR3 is TGTGCCAGCAGCGAGACAGGGGGTGAGGATCAGCCCCAGCATTTT.

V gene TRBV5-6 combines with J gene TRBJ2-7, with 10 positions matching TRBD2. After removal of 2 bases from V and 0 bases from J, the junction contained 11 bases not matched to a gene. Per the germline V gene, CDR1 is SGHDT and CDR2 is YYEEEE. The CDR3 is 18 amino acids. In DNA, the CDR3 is TGTGCCAGCAGCTTTGCCGGGACTAGCGCCCAAAGCTCCTACGAGCAGTACTTC. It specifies CASSFAGTSAQSSYEQYF.

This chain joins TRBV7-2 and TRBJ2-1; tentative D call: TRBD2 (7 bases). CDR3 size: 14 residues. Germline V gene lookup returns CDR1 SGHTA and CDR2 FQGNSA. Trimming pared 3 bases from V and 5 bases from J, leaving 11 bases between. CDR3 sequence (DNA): TGTGCCAGCAGCTTGGGGGGGCTCCACAATGAGCAGTTCTTC. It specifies CASSLGGLHNEQFF.

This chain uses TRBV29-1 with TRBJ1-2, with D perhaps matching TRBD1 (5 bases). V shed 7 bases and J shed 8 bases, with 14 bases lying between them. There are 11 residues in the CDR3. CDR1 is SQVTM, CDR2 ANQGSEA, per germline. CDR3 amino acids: CSAVGGGGYTF. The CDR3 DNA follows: TGCAGCGCCGTCGGGGGAGGGGGCTACACCTTC. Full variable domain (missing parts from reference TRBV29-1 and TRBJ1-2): SAVISQKPSRDICQRGTSLTIQCQVDSQVTMMFWYRQQPGQSLTLIATANQGSEATYESGFVIDKFPISRPNLTFSTLTVSNMSPEDSSIYLCSAVGGGGYTFGSGTRLTVV.

CDR3 DNA: TGTGCCAGCAGTTTAAGCGGGATTTATTACGAGCAGTACTTC. It codes for CASSLSGIYYEQYF. The chain uses TRBV28 and TRBJ2-7, with 7 bases identical to TRBD2. CDR1 is MDHEN and CDR2 is SYDVKM in the germline V gene. This CDR3 region has 14 residues. Trimming at V came to 2 bases and at J to 4 bases, leaving 5 bases not matched to a gene.

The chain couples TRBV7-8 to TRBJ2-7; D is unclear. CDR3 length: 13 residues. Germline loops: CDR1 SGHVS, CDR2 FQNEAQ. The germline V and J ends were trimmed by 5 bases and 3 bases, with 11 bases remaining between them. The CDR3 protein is CASSLSDGYEQYF. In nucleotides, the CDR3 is TGTGCCAGCAGCCTCTCGGACGGCTACGAGCAGTACTTC.

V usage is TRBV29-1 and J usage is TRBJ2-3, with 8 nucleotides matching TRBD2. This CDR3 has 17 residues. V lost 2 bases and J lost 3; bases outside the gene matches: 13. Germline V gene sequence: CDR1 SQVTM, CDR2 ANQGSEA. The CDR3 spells CSVEIPGAGGTTDTQYF. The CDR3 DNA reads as TGCAGCGTTGAAATCCCCGGGGCGGGGGGAACTACAGATACGCAGTATTTT.